A single sample is the source of the 11 T cell receptor beta chains below, sequenced in a study of T cells after yellow fever vaccination. TCRdb itself ran the 5' RACE reads through MiXCR, one entry per CDR3 protein. The sample has under 600,000 distinct CDR3 sequences, just over 20% seen once. Sequenced material: PBMCs, taken less than 25 days after the first yellow fever vaccination. Receptors were obtained from a man aged 18-30 years who received the YFV17D yellow fever vaccine.

The chain links TRBV11-3 to TRBJ2-3, with D perhaps being TRBD1 or TRBD2 (6 bases each). This CDR3 has 16 amino acids. Per germline, CDR1 SGHNT and CDR2 YENEEA. V lost 1 base, J lost 6 bases, and 17 bases lay in between. The chain's CDR3 is CASSLGVGGLADTQYF. CDR3 nucleotides: TGTGCCAGCAGCTTAGGCGTGGGGGGCCTGGCGGATACGCAGTATTTT.

In this sample, this clonotype turned up a few times. The chain recombines TRBV7-9 with TRBJ1-1; D unclear. The CDR3 extends over 14 amino acids. Trimming stripped 1 base from V and 1 base from J, with 7 bases between. Germline V gene lookup returns CDR1 SEHNR and CDR2 FQNEAQ (reference sequence). As DNA, the CDR3 is TGTGCCAGCAGCTTAGAGCAACCGAACACTGAAGCTTTCTTT. It is translated as CASSLEQPNTEAFF.

This clonotype was counted between two and nine times. J is TRBJ1-4 and V is TRBV15; no clear D gene. This CDR3 region has 14 residues. The germline V and J ends were trimmed by 5 bases and 7 bases, with 14 bases remaining between them. Germline lookup yields CDR1 LNHNV and CDR2 YYDKDF (reference sequence). This CDR3 reads CATSSDGVGEKLFF. CDR3 sequence (DNA): TGTGCCACCAGCTCGGACGGAGTGGGTGAAAAACTGTTTTTT.

This clonotype was observed at least ten times. The gene calls are TRBV28 and TRBJ1-5; perhaps TRBD1 as D (5 bases). The germline CDR1 and CDR2 sequences are MDHEN and SYDVKM. V was trimmed by 3 bases and J by 5 bases, leaving 8 bases between them. The CDR3 consists of 13 residues. DNA for the CDR3: TGTGCCAGCAGTTTGGCAGGGCATCAGCCCCAGCATTTT. As protein: CASSLAGHQPQHF.

This rearrangement joins TRBV7-6 to TRBJ2-7; D is perhaps TRBD2 (5 bases). Germline CDR1 and CDR2: SGHVS and FNYEAQ. V lost 1 base and J lost 4, with 14 bases in between. The CDR3 runs to 15 residues. Here the CDR3 DNA reads TGTGCCAGCAGCTTAGAACCGGGGAGTCAGTACGAGCAGTACTTC. This encodes CASSLEPGSQYEQYF. The variable domain in full, with the rest retrieved from reference TRBV7-6 and TRBJ2-7, is GAGVSQSPRYKVTKRGQDVALRCDPISGHVSLYWYRQALGQGPEFLTYFNYEAQQDKSGLPNDRFSAERPEGSISTLTIQRTEQRDSAMYRCASSLEPGSQYEQYFGPGTRLTVT.

The table lists this clonotype with a count of one. V gene TRBV15 combines with J gene TRBJ1-5, with 8 bases identical to TRBD1. The germline V gene has CDR1 LNHNV and CDR2 YYDKDF (reference sequence). The V gene end was trimmed by 3 bases and the J gene end by 0 bases; junction bases not matched to a gene: 4. The CDR3 is 16 residues long. The DNA for the CDR3 is TGTGCCACCAGCAGGGAGGACAGGGCTAGCAATCAGCCCCAGCATTTT. Protein product: CATSREDRASNQPQHF.

V usage is TRBV7-3 and J usage is TRBJ2-1; possible D gene TRBD1, 6 bases. CDR3 length equals 16 residues. The germline V and J ends were trimmed by 8 bases and 0 bases, with 17 bases remaining between them. CDR1 is SGHTA, CDR2 FQGTGA, per germline. The CDR3 sequence is CASAPGTGSSYNEQFF. In nucleotides, the CDR3 is TGTGCCAGCGCACCGGGCACAGGGAGCTCCTACAATGAGCAGTTCTTC.

The chain has TRBV6-2 or TRBV6-3 and TRBJ2-1, with D possibly called TRBD1 or TRBD2 (5 bases each). The germline V gene encodes CDR1 MNHEY and CDR2 SVGEGT. CDR3 size: 11 residues. V lost 10 bases to trimming and J lost 8 bases, with 12 bases between them. The CDR3 bases are TGTGCCACCCTACTAGGGGATGAGCAGTTCTTC. Its protein product is CATLLGDEQFF.

This clonotype appeared a few times. The chain uses TRBV10-3 and TRBJ2-5; either TRBD1 or TRBD2 may fit D (7 bases each). V was pared by 3 bases and J by 3 bases, with 11 bases between. The CDR3 length is 14 residues. Germline assignment: CDR1 ENHRY and CDR2 SYGVKD. The CDR3: CAISDPGGEETQYF. In DNA form, the CDR3 reads TGTGCCATCAGTGACCCAGGGGGGGAAGAGACCCAGTACTTC.

This clonotype was detected only a few times. The V and J genes are TRBV5-1 and TRBJ2-2; D is unclear. Trimming removed 5 bases at V and 3 bases at J, with 8 bases between. Germline V lookup: CDR1 SGHRS, CDR2 YFSETQ. CDR3 length: 13 residues. As DNA, the CDR3 is TGCGCCAGCAGTTTGAAATACACCGGGGAGCTGTTTTTT. The encoded protein is CASSLKYTGELFF.

The chain uses TRBV6-1 and TRBJ2-5, with a possible D match to TRBD2 (7 bases). This CDR3 contains 15 residues. V lost 9 bases and J lost 4, with 21 bases in between. CDR1 is MNHNS, CDR2 SASEGT, per germline. This CDR3 is CASLGAAGGRETQYF. CDR3 bases: TGTGCCAGTCTCGGCGCGGCCGGGGGGCGAGAGACCCAGTACTTC.